These 7 T cell receptor beta chains were sequenced from one sample in a study of T cells in localized non-small cell lung cancer. TCRdb's copy holds only in-frame clones and misses some; the assay was immunoSEQ multiplex PCR. The sample comprises around 10,000 clones, 25% to 35% of which are singletons, and roughly 5% rests with the top ten. The sample in question was lung tumor tissue, obtained before any cancer treatment. The origin of the receptors is a man aged 35-69 years with stage I lung adenocarcinoma.

This clone showed up just once. The chain carries TRBV19 and TRBJ1-1; 7 bases are a match to TRBD1. From germline, CDR1 is LNHDA and CDR2 SQIVND (reference sequence). Unmatched junction bases numbered 17, after V lost 5 bases and J lost 5 bases. The CDR3 extends over 17 amino acids. CDR3 loop: CASSRPPTQGGGTEAFF. The CDR3 DNA reads as TGTGCCAGTAGTCGCCCTCCAACGCAGGGGGGAGGAACTGAAGCTTTCTTT.

The V and J genes are TRBV10-3 and TRBJ2-5; 8 nucleotides line up with TRBD2. V lost 0 bases to trimming and J lost 5 bases; unmatched junction nucleotides: 5. This CDR3 has 15 amino acids. CDR1 and CDR2 from the germline V gene are ENHRY and SYGVKD. In DNA form, the CDR3 reads TGTGCCATCAGTGAGTCCGGACTAGCCTTGGAGACCCAGTACTTC. This gives the protein CAISESGLALETQYF.

The chain recombines TRBV19 with TRBJ1-1; D is ambiguous. CDR1 is LNHDA, CDR2 SQIVND, per germline (reference sequence). V was pared by 6 bases and J by 0 bases, with 11 bases between. The CDR3 is made up of 14 amino acids. CDR3 in amino acids: CASSPTRVNTEAFF. The CDR3 DNA sequence: TGTGCCAGTAGCCCTACACGGGTGAACACTGAAGCTTTCTTT.

This sequence joins TRBV6-8 and TRBJ2-1, with 9 bases aligning to TRBD1. The V segment lost 7 bases and the J segment 9 bases; nucleotides outside the gene matches: 16. CDR1 MNHGY and CDR2 SAAAGT come from the germline V gene. The CDR3 is 16 amino acids. DNA for the CDR3: TGTGCCAGCATCAAATCCGGGACAGGGAGATTGGGTGAGCAGTTCTTC. The encoded protein is CASIKSGTGRLGEQFF.

This rearrangement joins TRBV6-8 to TRBJ1-2; D unclear. The germline V gene encodes CDR1 MNHGY and CDR2 SAAAGT. There are 13 residues in the CDR3. Trimming removed 0 bases from V and 4 bases from J, with 6 bases in between. CDR3 loop: CASSYSGSYGYTF. Written as DNA, the CDR3 is TGTGCCAGCAGTTACTCAGGATCCTATGGCTACACCTTC.

The rearrangement joins TRBV5-1 to TRBJ1-6, with 10 bases fitting TRBD1. Germline V CDR1 and CDR2: SGHRS, YFSETQ. Unmatched junction bases numbered 3, after V lost 1 base and J lost 8 bases. The CDR3 consists of 15 residues. CDR3 sequence (DNA): TGCGCCAGCAGCTTGTTTGGACAGGGGGATTCACCCCTCCACTTT. Its translation: CASSLFGQGDSPLHF.

This rearrangement joins TRBV11-3 to TRBJ1-4; the D gene is possibly TRBD1 (5 bases). The CDR3 has 15 amino acids. CDR1 is SGHNT, CDR2 YENEEA, per germline. With 3 bases removed from V and 7 bases from J, the gap between germline ends came to 15 bases. The CDR3 region is CASSLPAGLGEKLFF. The CDR3 bases are TGTGCCAGCAGCTTGCCCGCGGGGCTGGGTGAAAAACTGTTTTTT.